A selection of T cell receptor beta chains follows, all from one sample in a study of human T cells and chemical hapten exposure. One entry per CDR3 protein, called by TCRdb with MiXCR from the RACE reads. The profile covers some 350,000 distinct CDR3 sequences, with more than 5% appearing a single time and about 5% taken by the ten largest. Sequencing used whole blood, obtained in connection with sensitization to the hapten diphenylcyclopropenone (DPC). The source is a woman aged 18-30 years with alopecia areata. Some clones in this sample may be carry-over from other donors' samples. The CDR3 runs from the conserved cysteine through the conserved F or W. Fields, in order: V gene, J gene, clone size, D gene, CDR3 length, CDR3 DNA, CDR3 protein. A D gene is named only where the DNA matches it firmly. Part of the rows lack a size; the others show once, few, many or a class for expanded clones.

v_gene: TRBV6-2/TRBV6-3
j_gene: TRBJ1-1
abundance: many
d_gene: .
len: 19
CDR3nt: TGTGCCAGCACGAACGCGGTCGGCAGGGGCATCCCCATGAACACTGAAGCTTTCTTT
CDR3aa: CASTNAVGRGIPMNTEAFF

v_gene: TRBV5-8
j_gene: TRBJ1-2
abundance: few
d_gene: TRBD1
len: 16
CDR3nt: TGTGCCAGCAGCCGAGCCCGACCGGGACAGGGCTATGGCTACACCTTC
CDR3aa: CASSRARPGQGYGYTF

v_gene: TRBV20-1
j_gene: TRBJ2-2
abundance: few
d_gene: TRBD2
len: 15
CDR3nt: TGCAGTGCCGCTCCGGGACTAGATCTTACCGGGGAGCTGTTTTTT
CDR3aa: CSAAPGLDLTGELFF

v_gene: TRBV7-9
j_gene: TRBJ2-2
abundance: many
d_gene: TRBD1
len: 17
CDR3nt: TGTGCCAGCAGCTTAGCGAGGGGACAGGCTTCCACCGGGGAGCTGTTTTTT
CDR3aa: CASSLARGQASTGELFF

v_gene: TRBV5-4
j_gene: TRBJ1-2
abundance: many
d_gene: .
len: 14
CDR3nt: TGTGCCAGCAGCTTGCCCGGCCAGGGCTATGGCTACACCTTC
CDR3aa: CASSLPGQGYGYTF

v_gene: TRBV28
j_gene: TRBJ1-2
abundance: many
d_gene: .
len: 15
CDR3nt: TGTGCCAGCAGTCCTCCTCACGGATCTAACTATGGCTACACCTTC
CDR3aa: CASSPPHGSNYGYTF

v_gene: TRBV7-9
j_gene: TRBJ1-5
abundance: few
d_gene: .
len: 16
CDR3nt: TGTGCCAGCAGCTTCGGCTCCGGGGCGGGCAATCAGCCCCAGCATTTT
CDR3aa: CASSFGSGAGNQPQHF

v_gene: TRBV7-9
j_gene: TRBJ1-4
abundance: many
d_gene: .
len: 15
CDR3nt: TGTGCCAGCAGCTTAGAGGGCCAGATAAATGAAAAACTGTTTTTT
CDR3aa: CASSLEGQINEKLFF

v_gene: TRBV2
j_gene: TRBJ1-1
abundance: many
d_gene: .
len: 14
CDR3nt: TGTGCCAGCAGTTACAGGGCAATGAACACTGAAGCTTTCTTT
CDR3aa: CASSYRAMNTEAFF

v_gene: TRBV28
j_gene: TRBJ2-2
abundance: .
d_gene: .
len: 16
CDR3nt: TGTGCCAGCACTTCTGAGGACAGCGAGAACACCGGGGAGCTGTTTTTT
CDR3aa: CASTSEDSENTGELFF

v_gene: TRBV5-1
j_gene: TRBJ1-1
abundance: .
d_gene: .
len: 14
CDR3nt: TGCGCCAGCAGCACTATGACGGAGAACACTGAAGCTTTCTTT
CDR3aa: CASSTMTENTEAFF

v_gene: TRBV12-3/TRBV12-4
j_gene: TRBJ2-3
abundance: .
d_gene: TRBD1
len: 16
CDR3nt: TGTGCCAGCAGCACGTGGGACAGGGGATCTCCAGATACGCAGTATTTT
CDR3aa: CASSTWDRGSPDTQYF

v_gene: TRBV6-5
j_gene: TRBJ1-6
abundance: few
d_gene: TRBD1
len: 15
CDR3nt: TGTGCCAGCAGTTACCGGGACAGACTAAATTCACCCCTCCACTTT
CDR3aa: CASSYRDRLNSPLHF

v_gene: TRBV29-1
j_gene: TRBJ1-2
abundance: once
d_gene: TRBD1
len: 13
CDR3nt: TGCAGCGTTGAAGACAGGGGGCGGACTGGCTACACCTTC
CDR3aa: CSVEDRGRTGYTF

v_gene: TRBV12-3/TRBV12-4
j_gene: TRBJ1-1
abundance: many
d_gene: .
len: 14
CDR3nt: TGTGCCAGCAGTTTCTCCCAGGGAGGCACTGAAGCTTTCTTT
CDR3aa: CASSFSQGGTEAFF

v_gene: TRBV29-1
j_gene: TRBJ1-2
abundance: many
d_gene: .
len: 14
CDR3nt: TGCAGCGTTGAGACAGGAGAGCTTAACTATGGCTACACCTTC
CDR3aa: CSVETGELNYGYTF

v_gene: TRBV7-9
j_gene: TRBJ2-1
abundance: .
d_gene: .
len: 16
CDR3nt: TGTGCCAGCAGCTTGCTCTCCCTGGGTTCTTACAATGAGCAGTTCTTC
CDR3aa: CASSLLSLGSYNEQFF

v_gene: TRBV6-6
j_gene: TRBJ1-1
abundance: .
d_gene: .
len: 12
CDR3nt: TGTGCCAGCAGTTCCCCCATTGCTGAAGCTTTCTTT
CDR3aa: CASSSPIAEAFF

v_gene: TRBV25-1
j_gene: TRBJ2-7
abundance: many
d_gene: .
len: 14
CDR3nt: TGTGCCAGCAGTGAATCGGGCAAGACCGCCGAGCAGTACTTC
CDR3aa: CASSESGKTAEQYF

v_gene: TRBV29-1
j_gene: TRBJ2-5
abundance: many
d_gene: TRBD1
len: 16
CDR3nt: TGCAGCGTTGAAGATCTTCAAGGGGGCGAGAAAGAGACCCAGTACTTC
CDR3aa: CSVEDLQGGEKETQYF

v_gene: TRBV7-9
j_gene: TRBJ1-1
abundance: few
d_gene: .
len: 15
CDR3nt: TGTGCCAGCAGCTTATGGGGGACCGTGGACACTGAAGCTTTCTTT
CDR3aa: CASSLWGTVDTEAFF

v_gene: TRBV3-1
j_gene: TRBJ1-2
abundance: few
d_gene: .
len: 11
CDR3nt: TGTGCCAGCACCCAGGGGTCGGGCTACACCTTC
CDR3aa: CASTQGSGYTF

v_gene: TRBV14
j_gene: TRBJ2-2
abundance: .
d_gene: TRBD1
len: 16
CDR3nt: TGTGCCAGCAGCCAAACCTGGACAGGGGGCACCGGGGAGCTGTTTTTT
CDR3aa: CASSQTWTGGTGELFF

v_gene: TRBV7-8
j_gene: TRBJ1-6
abundance: many
d_gene: TRBD1
len: 19
CDR3nt: TGTGCCAGCAGCTCCCGGGACAGGGGTAGAAGTTCCTATAATTCACCCCTCCACTTT
CDR3aa: CASSSRDRGRSSYNSPLHF

v_gene: TRBV4-3
j_gene: TRBJ1-2
abundance: many
d_gene: TRBD1
len: 13
CDR3nt: TGCGCCAGCAGCCAATACAGGGGCTATGGCTACACCTTC
CDR3aa: CASSQYRGYGYTF

v_gene: TRBV6-1
j_gene: TRBJ2-5
abundance: few
d_gene: .
len: 14
CDR3nt: TGTGCCAGCAGTGTAGGGCGACACCAAGAGACCCAGTACTTC
CDR3aa: CASSVGRHQETQYF

v_gene: TRBV2
j_gene: TRBJ2-1
abundance: .
d_gene: TRBD1
len: 14
CDR3nt: TGTGCCAGCAGGCCGGGACAGGGTACGCATGAGCAGTTCTTC
CDR3aa: CASRPGQGTHEQFF

v_gene: TRBV2
j_gene: TRBJ1-2
abundance: many
d_gene: .
len: 17
CDR3nt: TGTGCCAGCAGCCTCCCGACCCCCGCCGGGGCGGCGAAGGGCTACACCTTC
CDR3aa: CASSLPTPAGAAKGYTF

v_gene: TRBV10-3
j_gene: TRBJ1-1
abundance: many
d_gene: TRBD1
len: 17
CDR3nt: TGTGCCATCAGTGACAGGGGGGCTTTTCGTCGTGGCACTGAAGCTTTCTTT
CDR3aa: CAISDRGAFRRGTEAFF